Included here is one T cell receptor beta chain sequence, with context. The antigen this receptor binds is unknown. No much larger clone is present one base from it, and per-base qualities are unavailable. Amplification of TCR beta CDR3 regions was carried out from RNA transcripts. For the first round of RT-PCR on the TCR CDR3, the HTBI primer set was used together with the Qiagen OneStep RT-PCR kit. Libraries were constructed in a second round of multiplex PCR, after which size selection and purification were performed. The libraries were sequenced on an Illumina HiSeq2000 using paired-end 100 bp reads. The source study handled its data this way. Raw data were processed with SOAPnuke, discarding reads with adapters, uncalled bases, mean Phred below 15, or no exact constant-primer or identifier match. COPE v1.2.5 was used to merge the high-quality paired reads, and each unique nucleotide sequence was defined as a clonotype. Clonotypes were aligned to IMGT TRBV, TRBD and TRBJ reference segments using MiTCR v1.1. The analysis was restricted to V-J combinations with a frequency above 0.0001, which together covered about 99% of the repertoires. The TCS score was defined as the ratio of F50 (clonal expansion) to E x V (chaos), calculated using BLOSUM62-based TCRdist between CDR3 peptides within each V-J. Welch's t-statistics and random forest reduced 500 to 550 V-J features to roughly 13, which were used in a naive Bayes classifier (R e1071). TCRdb passed the public sequencing reads through fastp at Q25 and MiXCR, retaining productive beta sequences. For every CDR3 protein sequence, its rows merge into one entry that carries the most common genes and DNA. TCRdb, not the original authors, processed these V and J calls. In all, the sample holds over 700,000 distinct CDR3 sequences, and under 20% of those were seen once. Together, the top ten hold roughly a sixth of the sample.

Hyperthyroidism patients were aged 18 to 65 years and newly diagnosed, with disease duration of less than 2 months. The study excluded patients with uncontrolled infections, other autoimmune diseases, pregnancy or lactation. Diagnoses relied on clinical symptoms, serum thyroxine and TRAb, thyroid ultrasound and orbital computed tomography. Blood from progressor patients was collected at the time of first diagnosis with hyperthyroidism, before any ophthalmopathy symptoms had appeared. PBMCs were isolated from 7.5 to 10 ml of fresh peripheral blood by Ficoll-Paque density gradient centrifugation. Progressor patients were initially diagnosed with Graves' hyperthyroidism and developed ophthalmopathy during follow-up. Total RNA was extracted using Trizol reagent, and RNA quality was assessed on an Agilent 2100 Bioanalyzer. These data come from a study of T cells in Graves' hyperthyroidism and ophthalmopathy (dated by TCRdb to the late 2010s). For context, the study as a whole: Peripheral blood was sampled at the time of initial diagnosis, prior to any treatment. To identify TCR V-J signatures that set the groups apart, the researchers used a discovery cohort of 95 to 100 patients, made up of approximately 43 with Graves' ophthalmopathy and approximately 57 with stable Graves' hyperthyroidism. Prospective prediction of ophthalmopathy was tested in an independent validation cohort of 18 to 20 hyperthyroidism patients and around 16 patients who later progressed to ophthalmopathy. The approximately 100 discovery patients were divided at random into training and test sets in a 7:3 ratio. Thyroid tissue and blood T-cell repertoires from several Graves' hyperthyroidism patients were also compared in the study. Following sampling, methimazole starting at 30 mg daily was given to hyperthyroidism patients, and high-dose intravenous methylprednisolone was given to ophthalmopathy patients. TCR Vbeta CDR3 sequencing of 120 to 150 peripheral blood samples (43 ophthalmopathy, 75 hyperthyroidism and approximately 17 progressor patients) is reported in the paper.

The paper's findings and limits, for the study overall: Ophthalmopathy was separated from stable hyperthyroidism by a 13 V-J signature model, with 85% to 90% sensitivity and roughly 81% specificity obtained in cross-validation and 80%/75% obtained in testing. No statistical method was used to fix the sample size in advance, and group allocation was not hidden from the investigators. In validation, progression to ophthalmopathy was predicted by the model with 55% to 71% sensitivity and 72.22% specificity, a median of around 6.5 months before onset. Most expanded thyroid clonotypes (frequency above 0.001) were also detected in blood, suggesting blood repertoires may reflect thyroid immune responses.

The CDR3 holds 16 amino acids from the cysteine to the phenylalanine. The read is trimmed to its CDR3 DNA, 48 bases read in frame from base 1. CDR1 and CDR2 (KGHSH, LQKENI) derive from the germline V gene. The V end gives up 3 bases and the J end 1 base, leaving 2 bases in the junction not matched to a gene. Recombination connected TRBV18 to TRBJ2-2, with 10 middle bases fitting TRBD1. Sequencing used blood. This clonotype was sampled from a woman aged 50 to 60 with Graves' hyperthyroidism that later progressed to Graves' ophthalmopathy. The DNA reads as follows: TGTGCCAGCTCACCGGGGACAGGGGAGAACACCGGGGAGCTGTTTTTT. Translated, this is CASSPGTGENTGELFF.